These T cell receptor beta chains were read from a single sample in a study of blood T cell repertoires in COVID-19. Using immunoSEQ multiplex PCR, the repertoire was profiled, and TCRdb retains in-frame clones only, with some absent. This sample has about 47,000 clones, with roughly four fifths found just once. Specimen: peripheral blood. The receptor set was obtained from a human donor with acute or convalescent COVID-19. The donor label of this sample is uncertain. CDR3s include the opening cysteine and the closing phenylalanine or tryptophan. The D gene is left open where the match is weak. Where a row states a size, it is once, few, many or the class of an expanded clone; other rows omit it.

V gene	clone size	J gene	D gene	CDR3 DNA	CDR3 protein
TRBV5-5	.	TRBJ2-1	.	TGTGCCAGCAGCTTGGGCGGGACAGCCTACTACAATGAGCAGTTCTTC	CASSLGGTAYYNEQFF
TRBV6-5	.	TRBJ2-2	TRBD1	TGTGCCAGCAGAGGACAGGGAACGAACACCGGGGAGCTGTTTTTT	CASRGQGTNTGELFF
TRBV3-1/TRBV3-2	.	TRBJ1-1	.	TGTGCCAGCAGCCCGATGGAGGGGAACACTGAAGCTTTCTTT	CASSPMEGNTEAFF
TRBV18	.	TRBJ1-2	.	TGTGCCAGCTCACCACCGGGGGCAAACTACTATGGCTACACCTTC	CASSPPGANYYGYTF
TRBV4-3	.	TRBJ2-1	TRBD2	TGCGCCAGCAGCCAAGAAAGCGGGAGAGCGGACAATGAGCAGTTCTTC	CASSQESGRADNEQFF
TRBV7-2	.	TRBJ2-3	.	TGTGCCAGCAGCTTATGGACAGACACAGATACGCAGTATTTT	CASSLWTDTDTQYF
TRBV5-1	.	TRBJ2-5	.	TGCGCCAGCAACCCCAGGGGCCAAGAGACCCAGTACTTC	CASNPRGQETQYF
TRBV18	.	TRBJ1-5	TRBD1	TGTGCCAGCTCACCGGGACAGTACTATCAGCCCCAGCATTTT	CASSPGQYYQPQHF
TRBV27	few	TRBJ2-7	TRBD1	TGTGCCAGCAGTTTATCCGGGGACAGGAGATACGAGCAGTACTTC	CASSLSGDRRYEQYF
TRBV7-3	.	TRBJ2-3	.	TGTGCCAGCAGCCCGGGACACACAGATACGCAGTATTTT	CASSPGHTDTQYF
TRBV23-1	.	TRBJ1-3	.	TGCGCCAGCAGTCAATCGTGCGGGAACAGGTCTGGAAACACCATATATTTT	CASSQSCGNRSGNTIYF
TRBV6-6	.	TRBJ2-5	.	TGTGCCAGCAGTTCCCCCGGGGGACAGCTACAAGAGACCCAGTACTTC	CASSSPGGQLQETQYF
TRBV6-6	few	TRBJ2-7	TRBD1	TGTGCCAGCAGCCCGGGACAGGGTGGGACCTACGAGCAGTACTTC	CASSPGQGGTYEQYF
TRBV5-3	.	TRBJ1-1	.	TGTGCCAGAAGCTTGACGAGACAGGACTTTAAGCAGGGCACTGAAGCTTTCTTT	CARSLTRQDFKQGTEAFF
TRBV5-1	once	TRBJ2-1	.	TGCGCCAGCAGCTTGGAGCTAAGCTCCTACAATGAGCAGTTCTTC	CASSLELSSYNEQFF
TRBV19	.	TRBJ2-3	.	TGTGCTACCTCGCCGGGGGGCACAGATACGCAGTATTTT	CATSPGGTDTQYF
TRBV18	.	TRBJ1-2	.	TGTGCCAGCTCACCATCTAGCCCGGTCTATGGCTACACCTTC	CASSPSSPVYGYTF
TRBV9	few	TRBJ1-2	.	TGTGCCAGCAGCGGAGCAGGAGGGAACTATGGCTACACCTTC	CASSGAGGNYGYTF
TRBV10-1	few	TRBJ2-1	TRBD2	TGCGCCAGCAGTGAGTCCTTAGCGGGGGGCTACAATGAGCAGTTCTTC	CASSESLAGGYNEQFF
TRBV9	once	TRBJ1-5	.	TGTGCCAGCAGCGCAGGACAGTTTAGCAATCAGCCCCAGCATTTT	CASSAGQFSNQPQHF
TRBV14	.	TRBJ2-1	TRBD1	TGTGCCAGCAGCCCCCGGACAGGCGCAAGTAGGTTCTTC	CASSPRTGASRFF
TRBV2	.	TRBJ1-6	TRBD1	TGTGCCAGCAGTGTACTGACAGGGGGCGGGAATTCACCCCTCCACTTT	CASSVLTGGGNSPLHF
TRBV28	.	TRBJ1-2	.	TGTGCCAGCAGTCCTATAGGGGGGGCCGGTGGCTACACCTTC	CASSPIGGAGGYTF
TRBV18	.	TRBJ2-1	.	TGTGCCAGCTCATCTAGCTATTGGGGAGGAAATGAGCAGTTCTTC	CASSSSYWGGNEQFF
TRBV5-1	.	TRBJ2-7	.	TGCGCCAGCACACGGAGGGAGAACTCCTACGAGCAGTACTTC	CASTRRENSYEQYF
TRBV9	.	TRBJ2-5	TRBD1	TGTGCCAGCAGCGCCTCATCGGGGACAGGGGTGGAGACCCAGTACTTC	CASSASSGTGVETQYF
TRBV6-5	.	TRBJ1-3	.	TGTGCCAGCAGGGAGAGCTCTGGAAACACCATATATTTT	CASRESSGNTIYF
TRBV6-7	.	TRBJ1-1	.	TGTGCCAGCAGTTACTCCCCAGGCAGGGGGAACACTGAAGCTTTCTTT	CASSYSPGRGNTEAFF
TRBV19	.	TRBJ2-2	.	TGTGCCAGTATTTCCGGGAGCTCGGCCGGGGAGCTGTTTTTT	CASISGSSAGELFF
TRBV5-5	few	TRBJ2-1	TRBD1	TGTGCCAGCAGAAGGAACGGGGACAGATACAATGAGCAGTTCTTC	CASRRNGDRYNEQFF
TRBV19	.	TRBJ2-7	TRBD1	TGTGCCAGTAGTACTTGGGGGACAGGGAATGACGAGCAGTACTTC	CASSTWGTGNDEQYF
TRBV14	.	TRBJ1-1	.	TGTGCCAGCAGCCCAGAGGGGCAGATGAACACTGAAGCTTTCTTT	CASSPEGQMNTEAFF
TRBV18	.	TRBJ1-2	.	TGTGCCAGCTCACCAGGGGAGGACTATGGCTACACCTTC	CASSPGEDYGYTF
TRBV29-1	.	TRBJ1-4	.	TGCAGCTTCCGGTCCTTCTTGAACGAAAAACTGTTTTTT	CSFRSFLNEKLFF
TRBV30	.	TRBJ2-3	TRBD1	TGTGCCTGGGCGGGACAGGGCGATACGCAGTATTTT	CAWAGQGDTQYF
TRBV10-3	once	TRBJ2-1	.	TGTGCCATCAGTGGGGCAGGGGCCTACAATGAGCAGTTCTTC	CAISGAGAYNEQFF
TRBV30	.	TRBJ2-7	TRBD1	TGTGCCTGGAGTGTAGGGGACAGCTCCTACGAGCAGTACTTC	CAWSVGDSSYEQYF
TRBV15	few	TRBJ2-3	.	TGTGCCACCAGCAGTGACTGGATTAGCACAGATACGCAGTATTTT	CATSSDWISTDTQYF
TRBV7-8	.	TRBJ1-6	TRBD1	TGTGCCAGCAGCCCAGGGCGACAGGGAAATTCACCCCTCCACTTT	CASSPGRQGNSPLHF
TRBV11-2	.	TRBJ1-2	.	TGTGCCAGCAGCTTAGGTCTTACAGGGACCTCCTATGGCTACACCTTC	CASSLGLTGTSYGYTF
TRBV7-6	.	TRBJ1-6	.	TGTGCCAGCAGCTTAGGGTCGAGTCCTATGGATTCACCCCTCCACTTT	CASSLGSSPMDSPLHF
TRBV6-5	.	TRBJ2-5	.	TGTGCCAGCAGTTACTCGCCGACAGCGCAAGAGACCCAGTACTTC	CASSYSPTAQETQYF
TRBV21-1	.	TRBJ2-5	.	TGTGCCAGGCTAGAGGAGACCCAGTACTTC	CARLEETQYF
TRBV6-5	.	TRBJ1-2	.	TGTGCCAGCAGTTACCGATCACAAATTAACTATGGCTACACCTTC	CASSYRSQINYGYTF
TRBV7-9	.	TRBJ2-3	TRBD1	TGTGCCAGCAGCACCGGATTAATTAGACAGGGGGCGCGCGGGTATACGCAGTATTTT	CASSTGLIRQGARGYTQYF
TRBV5-1	.	TRBJ2-2	TRBD1	TGCGCCAGCAGCACGGACAGGGTCGGCAGCGGGGAGCTGTTTTTT	CASSTDRVGSGELFF
TRBV18	.	TRBJ2-3	TRBD1	TGTGCCAGCTCGCGCACAGGGGAAGATACGCAGTATTTT	CASSRTGEDTQYF
TRBV24-1	.	TRBJ2-5	TRBD2	TGTGCCACCAGTGATCCAGCGGGAGTATCCCGCGAGACCCAGTACTTC	CATSDPAGVSRETQYF
TRBV28	.	TRBJ2-3	.	TGTGCCAGCGCGACACCGGGAGAAAGCACAGATACGCAGTATTTT	CASATPGESTDTQYF
TRBV27	.	TRBJ1-2	.	TGTGCCAGCAGTTTATTGGGGGGGGCCTATGGCTACACCTTC	CASSLLGGAYGYTF
TRBV11-2	.	TRBJ1-6	.	TGTGCCAGCAGCTTAGAGGCAGTGAATTCACCCCTCCACTTT	CASSLEAVNSPLHF
TRBV19	.	TRBJ1-5	TRBD1	TGTGCCAGTAAACCTAGGCCCGGGACAGCATATCAGCCCGGGCATTTT	CASKPRPGTAYQPGHF
TRBV6-1	.	TRBJ2-2	.	TGTGCCAGCAGTGACAGGGGCACCGGGGAGCTGTTTTTT	CASSDRGTGELFF